The source of this T cell receptor beta chain is a study of tumor-infiltrating lymphocytes in oesophageal squamous cell carcinoma. A single record per CDR3 protein comes from TCRdb applying MiXCR to the PCR reads. The table includes 8,500 to 9,000 distinct CDR3 sequences, 60% to 70% detected once. Germline CDR1 and CDR2: SGHTA and FQGNSA. The CDR3 loop spans 18 amino acids. The chain is built from TRBV7-2 and TRBJ2-5; 8 positions match TRBD1. Gene TRBJ2-1 matches the end of the DNA better, so the J call may be wrong. This TCR came from a female donor with esophageal squamous cell carcinoma. Input material: esophageal tumor tissue. The DNA for the CDR3 is TGTGCCAGCAGCTTAGCACACCCTCGGGACAGGAGAAACAATGAGCAGTTCTTC. Protein product: CASSLAHPRDRRNNEQFF.